This is a list of T cell receptor beta chains from one sample in a study of shared clonotypes between healthy human individuals. The data were produced by immunoSEQ multiplex PCR, yet TCRdb's version contains in-frame clones alone and is incomplete. The table lists around 580,000 clones, roughly 98% of them singletons. Sequenced material: naive CD8+ T cells sorted from blood. The receptors stem from a man between 25 and 39 years old in good health. Both conserved end residues are part of each CDR3. A D gene is named only where the DNA matches it firmly. Only part of the rows carry a size: once, few, many, or a class if the clone is expanded.

clone size	V gene	D gene	J gene	CDR3 protein	CDR3 DNA
-	TRBV9	-	TRBJ2-2	CASSEDSANTGELFF	TGTGCCAGCAGCGAGGACTCCGCGAACACCGGGGAGCTGTTTTTT
once	TRBV6-1	TRBD2	TRBJ2-7	CASSAPLTSVAYEQYF	TGTGCCAGCAGTGCTCCCTTAACTAGCGTAGCCTACGAGCAGTACTTC
once	TRBV29-1	TRBD2	TRBJ2-5	CSVVAGDYETQYF	TGCAGCGTAGTAGCGGGAGACTATGAGACCCAGTACTTC
-	TRBV4-1	-	TRBJ2-3	CASSQVGRTVVLGDTQYF	TGCGCCAGCAGCCAAGTTGGCAGGACAGTAGTCCTTGGAGATACGCAGTATTTT
-	TRBV10-2	TRBD2	TRBJ2-1	CASSGLAGSAFF	TGCGCCAGCAGTGGACTAGCGGGATCCGCGTTCTTC
-	TRBV7-9	TRBD1	TRBJ2-7	CASSLIGQGASEQYF	TGTGCCAGCAGCTTAATCGGACAGGGGGCCAGCGAGCAGTACTTC
-	TRBV25-1	-	TRBJ1-1	CASSEYGLNTEAFF	TGTGCCAGCAGTGAATACGGCCTGAACACTGAAGCTTTCTTT
-	TRBV5-4	TRBD1	TRBJ2-7	CASSLGQGSYEQYF	TGTGCCAGCAGCTTGGGACAGGGTTCCTACGAGCAGTACTTC
-	TRBV27	-	TRBJ2-7	CASSLQGRYEQYF	TGTGCCAGCAGTTTACAGGGCCGCTACGAGCAGTACTTC
-	TRBV7-8	TRBD1	TRBJ2-7	CASSLGTTGGLGEQYF	TGTGCCAGCAGCTTGGGGACAACAGGGGGTCTGGGCGAGCAGTACTTC
-	TRBV6-4	TRBD2	TRBJ2-1	CASSALAGSYNEQFF	TGTGCCAGCAGTGCCCTAGCGGGATCCTACAATGAGCAGTTCTTC
-	TRBV5-1	TRBD1	TRBJ2-7	CASSSRDRNPYEQYF	TGCGCCAGCAGCTCCCGGGACAGAAACCCCTACGAGCAGTACTTC
once	TRBV27	-	TRBJ2-2	CASSLFEYGRSTGELFF	TGTGCCAGCAGTTTATTTGAGTACGGCAGGTCGACCGGGGAGCTGTTTTTT
-	TRBV7-9	TRBD1	TRBJ1-1	CASSLDRGLAEAFF	TGTGCCAGCAGCTTAGACAGGGGGCTGGCTGAAGCTTTCTTT
-	TRBV7-8	TRBD1	TRBJ1-5	CASSKTGTEGEPQHF	TGTGCCAGCAGCAAGACAGGGACCGAGGGGGAGCCCCAGCATTTT
-	TRBV27	TRBD1	TRBJ2-7	CASRGDRGSYEQYF	TGTGCCAGCAGGGGGGACAGGGGCTCCTACGAGCAGTACTTC
-	TRBV2	TRBD1	TRBJ2-4	CASSEESGTELAKNIQYF	TGTGCCAGCAGTGAAGAGTCAGGGACAGAATTAGCCAAAAACATTCAGTACTTC
-	TRBV2	TRBD2	TRBJ2-7	CASSETSGSYEQYF	TGTGCCAGCAGTGAGACTAGCGGGAGTTACGAGCAGTACTTC
once	TRBV27	-	TRBJ2-7	CASSLGAPYEQYF	TGTGCCAGCAGTTTGGGGGCGCCCTACGAGCAGTACTTC
once	TRBV18	-	TRBJ2-1	CASSPPFGLNEQFF	TGTGCCAGCTCACCACCGTTCGGACTCAATGAGCAGTTCTTC
-	TRBV7-9	-	TRBJ1-2	CASRKGVNGYTF	TGTGCCAGCAGAAAAGGGGTAAATGGCTACACCTTC
-	TRBV29-1	-	TRBJ2-7	CSVYKAGDSYEQYF	TGCAGCGTATATAAGGCAGGAGATTCCTACGAGCAGTACTTC